The source of this T cell receptor beta chain is a study of blood T cell repertoires in COVID-19. Study details: Italy, Spain and the United States were the sources of the convalescent and acute COVID-19 samples. The cDNA or gDNA used as material had been derived from T cells, B-cell-depleted T cells, or PBMCs.

This CDR3 has 14 residues. Germline CDR1 and CDR2: SGHTA and FQGNSA. The V end lost 1 base, the J end lost 3 bases, and 9 bases lay between the germline ends. As handled by the study authors: Nucleated cell number was recorded as an estimate derived from reference gene primer amplification. Here immunoSEQ multiplex PCR was the method, and the copy in TCRdb shows in-frame clones only, minus some. Clonal size and the V and J genes are those of that table, whereas D and trimming came from the DNA. Of about 190,000 clones in the sample, almost 90% were seen once. Material for sequencing was peripheral blood. The J gene is TRBJ1-1, the V gene TRBV7-2; D remains unclear. This TCR was recovered from a man aged 50 or older with acute or convalescent COVID-19. CDR3 DNA sequence: TGTGCCAGCAGCTTAGTCTGGCGGGACACTGAAGCTTTCTTT. Protein: CASSLVWRDTEAFF. Drawing the rest from reference TRBV7-2 and TRBJ1-1, the complete variable domain is GAGVSQSPSNKVTEKGKDVELRCDPISGHTALYWYRQSLGQGLEFLIYFQGNSAPDKSGLPSDRFSAERTGGSVSTLTIQRTQQEDSAVYLCASSLVWRDTEAFFGQGTRLTVV.